The T cell receptor (beta chain) under discussion was sequenced for a study of blood T cells in healthy people across ages. This clonotype has just a few counts. The antigen remains undetermined. Trimming cost V 8 bases and J 1 base; bases outside gene matches: 4. Germline V gives CDR1 SGHTA, CDR2 FQGNSA. The length of the CDR3 is 15 residues. Primers used in a second PCR of about 6 to 11 cycles were a sample-barcoded 5' primer and a J-beta primer mix. Every molecule of cDNA carried a tag from a template-switch adaptor with 12 random nucleotides. TCRdb itself ran the 5' RACE reads through MiXCR, one entry per CDR3 protein. The top ten clones hold approximately 7.7% of a sample with about 1.7 million distinct CDR3 sequences, 25% to 30% of them seen once. Each donor had around 9.8 milliliters of peripheral blood drawn. Notes on the study in general: More naive CD4+ cells and higher diversity were found in long-lived than in aged donors. In older individuals, TCR beta diversity per million T cells was lower, falling roughly linearly with age.

The source of this sequence is a woman aged 25 to 39 in good health. Sequencing was carried out using blood. The V call is TRBV7-2, the J call TRBJ2-3, with TRBD2 matching 12 bases. CDR3 amino acids: CASGASGRGTDTQYF. CDR3 DNA: TGTGCCAGCGGAGCTAGCGGGAGGGGCACAGATACGCAGTATTTT. Based on the CDR3 plus reference TRBV7-2 and TRBJ2-3, the full variable domain is GAGVSQSPSNKVTEKGKDVELRCDPISGHTALYWYRQSLGQGLEFLIYFQGNSAPDKSGLPSDRFSAERTGGSVSTLTIQRTQQEDSAVYLCASGASGRGTDTQYFGPGTRLTVL.